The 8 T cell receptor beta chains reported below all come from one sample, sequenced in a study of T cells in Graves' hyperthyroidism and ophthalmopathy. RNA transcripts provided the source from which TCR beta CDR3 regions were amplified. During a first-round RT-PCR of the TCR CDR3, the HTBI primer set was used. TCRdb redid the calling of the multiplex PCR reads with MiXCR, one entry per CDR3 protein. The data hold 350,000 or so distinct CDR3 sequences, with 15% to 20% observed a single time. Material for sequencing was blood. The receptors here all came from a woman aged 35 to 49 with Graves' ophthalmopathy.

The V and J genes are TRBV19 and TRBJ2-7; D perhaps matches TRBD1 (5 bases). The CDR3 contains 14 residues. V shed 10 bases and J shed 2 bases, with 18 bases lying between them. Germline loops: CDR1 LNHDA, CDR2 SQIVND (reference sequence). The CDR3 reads CATSRKGNAYEQYF. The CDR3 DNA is TGTGCCACAAGTCGAAAGGGGAATGCCTACGAGCAGTACTTC.

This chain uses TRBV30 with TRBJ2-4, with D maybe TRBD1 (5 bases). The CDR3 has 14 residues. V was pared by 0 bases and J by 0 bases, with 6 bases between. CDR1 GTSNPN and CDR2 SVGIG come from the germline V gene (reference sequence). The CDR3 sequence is CAWSVQEAKNIQYF. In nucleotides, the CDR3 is TGTGCCTGGAGTGTACAGGAAGCCAAAAACATTCAGTACTTC. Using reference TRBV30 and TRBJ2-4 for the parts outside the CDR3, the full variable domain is SQTIHQWPATLVQPVGSPLSLECTVEGTSNPNLYWYRQAAGRGLQLLFYSVGIGQISSEVPQNLSASRPQDRQFILSSKKLLLSDSGFYLCAWSVQEAKNIQYFGAGTRLSVL.

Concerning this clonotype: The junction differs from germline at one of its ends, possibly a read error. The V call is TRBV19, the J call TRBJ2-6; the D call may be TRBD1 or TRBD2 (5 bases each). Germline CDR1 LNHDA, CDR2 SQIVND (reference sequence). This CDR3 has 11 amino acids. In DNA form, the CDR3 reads TGTGCCAGTACCGGGGCCTACGTCCTGACTTTC. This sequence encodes CASTGAYVLTF.

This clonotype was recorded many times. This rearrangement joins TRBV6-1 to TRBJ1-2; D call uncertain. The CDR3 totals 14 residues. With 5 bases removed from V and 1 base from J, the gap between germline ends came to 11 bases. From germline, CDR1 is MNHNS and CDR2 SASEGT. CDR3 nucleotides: TGTGCCAGCAGTCGAAAAACATATAACTATGGCTACACCTTC. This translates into CASSRKTYNYGYTF.

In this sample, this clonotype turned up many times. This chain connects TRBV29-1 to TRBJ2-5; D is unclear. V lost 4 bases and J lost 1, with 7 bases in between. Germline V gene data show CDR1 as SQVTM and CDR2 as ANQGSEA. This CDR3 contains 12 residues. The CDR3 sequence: CSVGGFQETQYF. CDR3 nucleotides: TGCAGCGTTGGGGGTTTCCAAGAGACCCAGTACTTC.

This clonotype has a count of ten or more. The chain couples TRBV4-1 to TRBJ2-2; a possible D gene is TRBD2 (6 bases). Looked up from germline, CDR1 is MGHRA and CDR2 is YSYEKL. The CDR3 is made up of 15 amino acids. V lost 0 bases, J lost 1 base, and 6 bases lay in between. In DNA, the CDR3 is TGCGCCAGCAGCCAAGACGGGAGGAACACCGGGGAGCTGTTTTTT. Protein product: CASSQDGRNTGELFF.

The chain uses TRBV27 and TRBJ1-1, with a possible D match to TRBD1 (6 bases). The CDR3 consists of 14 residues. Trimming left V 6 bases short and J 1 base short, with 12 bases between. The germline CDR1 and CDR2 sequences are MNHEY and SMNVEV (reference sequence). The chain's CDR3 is CASRKQGPNTEAFF. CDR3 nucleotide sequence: TGTGCCAGCAGGAAACAGGGTCCGAACACTGAAGCTTTCTTT.

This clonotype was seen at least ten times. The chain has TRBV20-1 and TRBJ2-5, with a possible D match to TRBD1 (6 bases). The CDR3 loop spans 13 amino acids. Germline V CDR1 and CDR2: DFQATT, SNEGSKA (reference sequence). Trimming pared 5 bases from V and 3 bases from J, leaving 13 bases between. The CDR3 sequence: CSAQRQVKETQYF. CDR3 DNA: TGCAGTGCTCAGAGACAGGTTAAAGAGACCCAGTACTTC.